This T cell receptor beta chain is from a study of regulatory T cells in long-lasting Graves disease. From germline, CDR1 is SGHTA and CDR2 FQGNSA. V shed 1 base, J shed 3 bases, and the junction held 2 bases outside the gene matches. CDR3 length equals 14 residues. Building the TCR beta libraries relied on iRepertoire HTBI primers, and CDR3 regions underwent Arm-PCR. TCRdb reanalysed the multiplex PCR reads using MiXCR and keeps one entry per CDR3 protein. Of hundreds of thousands of distinct CDR3 sequences listed, less than 20% are singletons. Time point reported: newly diagnosed GD, antithyroid drugs for less than 3 months. The TCR library used RNA extracted from PBMCs. This clonotype was observed at least ten times.

This material consisted of peripheral blood mononuclear cells (PBMCs), taken at new diagnosis, from a patient treated with antithyroid drugs. This TCR came from a female donor with Graves disease. The V call is TRBV7-2, the J call TRBJ2-7; 8 nucleotides line up with TRBD2. CDR3 DNA: TGTGCCAGCAGCTTAGTCGGGGGGGGCTACGAGCAGTACTTC. Amino acids: CASSLVGGGYEQYF.